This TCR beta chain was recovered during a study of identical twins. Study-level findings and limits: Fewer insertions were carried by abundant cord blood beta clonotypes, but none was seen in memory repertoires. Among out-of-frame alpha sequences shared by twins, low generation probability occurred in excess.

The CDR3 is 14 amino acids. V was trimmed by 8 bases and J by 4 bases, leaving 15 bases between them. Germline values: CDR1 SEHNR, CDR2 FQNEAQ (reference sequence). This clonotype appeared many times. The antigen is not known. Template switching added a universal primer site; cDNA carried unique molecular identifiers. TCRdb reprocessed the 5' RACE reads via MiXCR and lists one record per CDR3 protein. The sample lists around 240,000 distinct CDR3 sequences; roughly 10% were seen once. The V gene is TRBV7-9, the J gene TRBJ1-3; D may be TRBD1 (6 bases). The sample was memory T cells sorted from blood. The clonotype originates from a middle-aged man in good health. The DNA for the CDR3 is TGTGCCAGCGGGGTCGGGACATCCGGAAACACCATATATTTT. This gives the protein CASGVGTSGNTIYF. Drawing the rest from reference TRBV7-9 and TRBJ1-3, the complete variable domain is DTGVSQNPRHKITKRGQNVTFRCDPISEHNRLYWYRQTLGQGPEFLTYFQNEAQLEKSRLLSDRFSAERPKGSFSTLEIQRTEQGDSAMYLCASGVGTSGNTIYFGEGSWLTVV.